The sequence of this T cell receptor (beta chain) was determined in a study of blood T cell repertoires in COVID-19 (dated by TCRdb to the early 2020s). The study in broad terms: Collaborator samples came from the United States, Italy and Spain and covered acute and convalescent phases of COVID-19. The prospective study material was composed of cDNA or gDNA derived from T cells, B-cell-depleted T cells, or PBMCs. Subjects who had been exposed to COVID-19, were actively infected with it, or had recovered from it provided the deeply sampled blood TCRbeta repertoires that made up the dataset. The repertoires were released in a freely available public database meant as a resource for research on the immune response to SARS-CoV-2. Samples came from the ongoing ImmuneRACE study (first 160 participants) plus 1,254 subjects from 6 global collaborators. A de-identified subject ID, COVID-19 status, age in years and sex were almost always included in the sample metadata. Where HLA class I and class II types were available, the types were taken from metadata supplied by the sample provider, not from assay-based typing. Broader findings and caveats from the paper: How much clinical and demographic metadata was included differed by source and by participant, and the metadata was provided uncurated.

The immunoSEQ Assay, a bias-controlled multiplex PCR, was used to amplify TCRbeta CDR3 regions from genomic DNA. As for how the authors treated the data: Nucleated cell counts per sample were estimated from amplification of reference gene primers within the assay. Sequence reads were collapsed and filtered to measure the absolute abundance of every unique TCRbeta CDR3 rearrangement. For each sample, productive Simpson clonality was calculated by taking the square root of Simpson's diversity index across productive rearrangements. In TCRdb, the immuneACCESS table is reduced to in-frame sequences with V and J assigned. These tables do not hold every clone; where another copy was compared, an unresolved V gene accounts for under half, and the others remain unexplained. For V, J and clone size, that table is used; D and trimming come from the DNA. For this sample there are hundreds of thousands of clones; around 90% appear just once. 6% of the sample is in the top ten clones.

In the prospective study, participants were about 18 to 89 years old, resided in around 25 geographic areas of the United States, and were enrolled through a virtual design. In the prospective study, participants were assigned to cohorts based on the clinical history participants reported in a screening survey and a study questionnaire. For ImmuneRACE Cohort 3, a participant was defined as recovered based on two consecutive negative NP/OP PCR tests, clearance by a healthcare professional, or resolution of symptoms. Mobile phlebotomists in the prospective study collected whole blood, serum and a nasopharyngeal or oropharyngeal swab from every participant. Additional blood draws and questionnaires over an approximately two-month period could optionally be provided by prospective study participants. Before DNA extraction, prospective study blood samples were shipped either frozen or at room temperature.

V sheds 4 bases and J sheds 3 bases, leaving 19 bases between their ends. Looking up the germline V gene yields CDR1 SNHLY and CDR2 FYNNEI. The CDR3 holds 17 amino acids from the cysteine to the phenylalanine. Left in the record is the CDR3 DNA by itself, 51 bases read in frame from the first base. Remarks on this clone: This clone's antigen is unknown. Qualities for individual bases were not recorded, and no much larger clone is one base off.

This sequence was found in a woman between 35 and 50 years old who had recovered from COVID-19. What was sequenced was PBMCs or T cells enriched from blood (not recorded which). The rearrangement combines TRBV2 with TRBJ1-5; TRBD1 is perhaps the D gene, given 5 matching bases. For the CDR3, the sequence is CASSGFGEGIFNQPQHF. The DNA sequence follows: TGTGCCAGCAGTGGATTCGGGGAGGGGATATTCAATCAGCCCCAGCATTTT.